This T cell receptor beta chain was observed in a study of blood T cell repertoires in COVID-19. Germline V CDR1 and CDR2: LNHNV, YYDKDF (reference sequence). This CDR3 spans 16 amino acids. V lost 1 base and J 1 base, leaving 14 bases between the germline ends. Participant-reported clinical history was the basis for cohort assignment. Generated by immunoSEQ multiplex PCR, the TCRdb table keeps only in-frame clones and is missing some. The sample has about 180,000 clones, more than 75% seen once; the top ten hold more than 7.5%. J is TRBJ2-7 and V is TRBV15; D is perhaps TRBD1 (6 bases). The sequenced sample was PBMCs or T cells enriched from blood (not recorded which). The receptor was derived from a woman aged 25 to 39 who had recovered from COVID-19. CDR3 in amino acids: CATSRGSGVGSYEQYF. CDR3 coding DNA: TGTGCCACCAGCAGAGGGTCAGGGGTAGGGTCCTACGAGCAGTACTTC.